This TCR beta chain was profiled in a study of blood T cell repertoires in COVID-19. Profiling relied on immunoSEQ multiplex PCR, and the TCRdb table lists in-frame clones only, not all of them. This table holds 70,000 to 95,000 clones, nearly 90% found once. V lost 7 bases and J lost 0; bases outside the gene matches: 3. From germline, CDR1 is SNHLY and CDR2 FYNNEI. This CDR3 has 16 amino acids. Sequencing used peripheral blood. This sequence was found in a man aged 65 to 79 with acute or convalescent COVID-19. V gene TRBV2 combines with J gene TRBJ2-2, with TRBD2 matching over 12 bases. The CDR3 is CASTGLAGTNTGELFF. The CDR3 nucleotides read TGTGCCAGCACCGGACTAGCGGGAACGAACACCGGGGAGCTGTTTTTT.